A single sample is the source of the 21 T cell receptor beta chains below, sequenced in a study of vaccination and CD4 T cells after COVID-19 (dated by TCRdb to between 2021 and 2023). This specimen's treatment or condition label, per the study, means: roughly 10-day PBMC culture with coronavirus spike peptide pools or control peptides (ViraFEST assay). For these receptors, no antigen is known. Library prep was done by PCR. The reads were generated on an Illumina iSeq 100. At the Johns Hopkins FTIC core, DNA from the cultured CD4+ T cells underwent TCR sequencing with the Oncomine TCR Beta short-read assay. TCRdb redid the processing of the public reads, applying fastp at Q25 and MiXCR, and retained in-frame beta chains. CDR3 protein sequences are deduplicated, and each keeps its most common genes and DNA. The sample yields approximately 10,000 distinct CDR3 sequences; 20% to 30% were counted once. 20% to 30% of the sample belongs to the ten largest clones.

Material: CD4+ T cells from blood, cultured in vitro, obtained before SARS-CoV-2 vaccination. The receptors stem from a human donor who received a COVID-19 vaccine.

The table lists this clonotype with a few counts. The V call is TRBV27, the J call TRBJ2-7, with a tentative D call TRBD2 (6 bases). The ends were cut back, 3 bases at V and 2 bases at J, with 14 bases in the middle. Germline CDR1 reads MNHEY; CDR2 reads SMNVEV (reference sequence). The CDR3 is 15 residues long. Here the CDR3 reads CASSLKDGLTYEQYF. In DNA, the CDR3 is TGTGCCAGCAGTTTGAAGGACGGACTAACCTACGAGCAGTACTTC.

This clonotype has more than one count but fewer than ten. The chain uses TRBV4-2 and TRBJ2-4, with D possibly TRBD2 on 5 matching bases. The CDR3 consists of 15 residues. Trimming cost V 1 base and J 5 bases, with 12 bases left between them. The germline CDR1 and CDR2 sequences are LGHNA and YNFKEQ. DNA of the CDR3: TGTGCCAGCAGCCAAGGGAAGGGAGTCGAAAACATTCAGTACTTC. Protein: CASSQGKGVENIQYF.

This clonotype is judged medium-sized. The CDR3 loop is CSARTGGGSGANVLTF. The CDR3, as DNA: TGCAGTGCTAGGACAGGGGGAGGGTCTGGGGCCAACGTCCTGACTTTC. The J gene is TRBJ2-6, the V gene TRBV20-1; 9 bases agree with TRBD1. In germline, CDR1 is DFQATT, CDR2 SNEGSKA (reference sequence). V lost 3 bases to trimming and J lost 1 base; unmatched junction nucleotides: 4. The CDR3 consists of 16 residues.

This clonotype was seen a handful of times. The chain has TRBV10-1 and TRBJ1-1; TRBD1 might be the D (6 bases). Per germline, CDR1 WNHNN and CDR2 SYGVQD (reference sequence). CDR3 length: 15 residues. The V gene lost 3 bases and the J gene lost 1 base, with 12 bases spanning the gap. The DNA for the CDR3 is TGCGCCAGCAGTGATACCGGGACACCGAACACTGAAGCTTTCTTT. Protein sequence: CASSDTGTPNTEAFF.

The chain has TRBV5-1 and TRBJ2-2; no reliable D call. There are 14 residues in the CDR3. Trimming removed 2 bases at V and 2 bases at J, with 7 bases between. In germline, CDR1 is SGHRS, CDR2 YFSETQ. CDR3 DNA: TGCGCCAGCAGCTTTCAAGTCAACACCGGGGAGCTGTTTTTT. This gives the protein CASSFQVNTGELFF.

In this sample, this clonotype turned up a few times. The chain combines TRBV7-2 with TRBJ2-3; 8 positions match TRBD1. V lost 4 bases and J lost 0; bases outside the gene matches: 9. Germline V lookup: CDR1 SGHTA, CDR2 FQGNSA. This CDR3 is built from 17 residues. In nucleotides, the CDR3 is TGTGCCAGCAGCTCCGGGACAGGTTATACTAGCACAGATACGCAGTATTTT. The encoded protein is CASSSGTGYTSTDTQYF. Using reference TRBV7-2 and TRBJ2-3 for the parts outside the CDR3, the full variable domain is GAGVSQSPSNKVTEKGKDVELRCDPISGHTALYWYRQSLGQGLEFLIYFQGNSAPDKSGLPSDRFSAERTGGSVSTLTIQRTQQEDSAVYLCASSSGTGYTSTDTQYFGPGTRLTVL.

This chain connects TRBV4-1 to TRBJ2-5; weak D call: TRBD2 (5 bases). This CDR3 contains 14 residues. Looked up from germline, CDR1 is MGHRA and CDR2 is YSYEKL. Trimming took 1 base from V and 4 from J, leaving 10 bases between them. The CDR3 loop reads CASSQVWRAETQYF. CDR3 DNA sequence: TGCGCCAGCAGCCAAGTCTGGCGGGCAGAGACCCAGTACTTC.

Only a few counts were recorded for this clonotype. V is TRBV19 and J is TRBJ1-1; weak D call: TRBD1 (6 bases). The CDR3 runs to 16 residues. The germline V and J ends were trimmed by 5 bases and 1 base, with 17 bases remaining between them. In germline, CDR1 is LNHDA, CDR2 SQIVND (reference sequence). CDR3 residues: CASSGGGLRRNTEAFF. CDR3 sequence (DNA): TGTGCCAGTAGTGGGGGGGGGCTCCGGAGGAACACTGAAGCTTTCTTT.

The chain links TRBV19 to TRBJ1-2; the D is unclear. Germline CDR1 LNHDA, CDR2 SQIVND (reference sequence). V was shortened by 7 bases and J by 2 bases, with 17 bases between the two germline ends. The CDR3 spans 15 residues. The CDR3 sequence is CASTTLRKLNYGYTF. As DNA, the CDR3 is TGTGCCAGTACTACCCTAAGGAAGCTAAACTATGGCTACACCTTC.

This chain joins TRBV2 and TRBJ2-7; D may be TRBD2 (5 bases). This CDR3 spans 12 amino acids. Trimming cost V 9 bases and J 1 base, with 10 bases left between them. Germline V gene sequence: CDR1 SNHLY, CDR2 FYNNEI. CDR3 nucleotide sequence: TGTGCCAGTGCCCGGGATTCCTACGAGCAGTACTTC. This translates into CASARDSYEQYF.

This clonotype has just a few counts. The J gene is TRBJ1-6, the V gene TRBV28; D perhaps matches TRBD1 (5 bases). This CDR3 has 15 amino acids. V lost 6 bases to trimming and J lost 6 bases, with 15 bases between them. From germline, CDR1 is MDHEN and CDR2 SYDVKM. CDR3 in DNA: TGTGCCAGCAGCCACATGGGGGGGAGTAATTCACCCCTCCACTTT. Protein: CASSHMGGSNSPLHF.

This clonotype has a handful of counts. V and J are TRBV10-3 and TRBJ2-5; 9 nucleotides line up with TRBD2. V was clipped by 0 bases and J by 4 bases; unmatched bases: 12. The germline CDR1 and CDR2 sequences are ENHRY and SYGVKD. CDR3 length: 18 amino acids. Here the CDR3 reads CAISESFGSGGPVETQYF. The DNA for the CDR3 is TGTGCCATCAGTGAGTCCTTCGGCAGCGGGGGGCCGGTAGAGACCCAGTACTTC.

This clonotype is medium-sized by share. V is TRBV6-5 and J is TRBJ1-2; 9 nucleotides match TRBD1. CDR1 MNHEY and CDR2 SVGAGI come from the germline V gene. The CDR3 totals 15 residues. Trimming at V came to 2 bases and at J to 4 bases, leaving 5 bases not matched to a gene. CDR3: CASSYGDRVGYGYTF. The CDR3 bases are TGTGCCAGCAGTTACGGGGACAGGGTCGGCTATGGCTACACCTTC.

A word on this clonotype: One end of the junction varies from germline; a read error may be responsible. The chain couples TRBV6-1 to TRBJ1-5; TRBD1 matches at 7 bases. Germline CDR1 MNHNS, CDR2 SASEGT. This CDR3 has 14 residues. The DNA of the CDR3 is TGTGCCAGCAGCCGAGACAGGGTCAATCGGCCCCAGCATTTT. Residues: CASSRDRVNRPQHF.

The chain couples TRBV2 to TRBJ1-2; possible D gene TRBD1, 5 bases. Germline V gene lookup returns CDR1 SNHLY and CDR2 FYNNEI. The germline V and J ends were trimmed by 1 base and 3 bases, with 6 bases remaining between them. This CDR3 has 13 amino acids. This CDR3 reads CASSEGGDYGYTF. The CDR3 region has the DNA TGTGCCAGCAGTGAAGGAGGGGACTATGGCTACACCTTC.

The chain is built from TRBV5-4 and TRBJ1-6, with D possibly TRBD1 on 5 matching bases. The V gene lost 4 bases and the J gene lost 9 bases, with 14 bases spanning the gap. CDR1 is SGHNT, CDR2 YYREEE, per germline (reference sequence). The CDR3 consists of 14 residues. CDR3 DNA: TGTGCCAGCAGCCCGACTGGGGGGAGTTCACCCCTCCACTTT. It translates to CASSPTGGSSPLHF.

Here the CDR3 DNA reads TGTGCCAGCACCCGGGGCAGTCGAAATGAAAAACTGTTTTTT. This encodes CASTRGSRNEKLFF. The genes are TRBV6-2 or TRBV6-3 and TRBJ1-4; possibly TRBD1 for D (5 bases). This CDR3 has 14 residues. Per the germline V gene, CDR1 is MNHEY and CDR2 is SVGEGT. V was clipped by 7 bases and J by 5 bases, with 14 bases between them.

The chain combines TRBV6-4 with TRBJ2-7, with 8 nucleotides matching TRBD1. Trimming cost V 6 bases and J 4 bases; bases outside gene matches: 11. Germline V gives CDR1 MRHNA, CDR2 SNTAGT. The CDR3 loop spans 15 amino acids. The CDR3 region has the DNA TGTGCCAGCAGCTTCTTTCGGACAGGGCGGTACGAGCAGTACTTC. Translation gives CASSFFRTGRYEQYF.

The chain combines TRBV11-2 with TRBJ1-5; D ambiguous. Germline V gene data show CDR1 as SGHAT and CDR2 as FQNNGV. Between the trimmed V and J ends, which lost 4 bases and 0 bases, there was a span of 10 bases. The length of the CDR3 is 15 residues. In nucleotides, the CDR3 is TGTGCCAGCAGCTCCGGTTGGGGTAGCAATCAGCCCCAGCATTTT. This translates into CASSSGWGSNQPQHF.

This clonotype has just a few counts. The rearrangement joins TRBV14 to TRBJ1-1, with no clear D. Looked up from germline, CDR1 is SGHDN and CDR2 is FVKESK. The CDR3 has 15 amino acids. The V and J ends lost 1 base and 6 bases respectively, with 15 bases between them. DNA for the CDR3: TGTGCCAGCAGCCAAGTCCGAGGGAGGTGGTCTGAAGCTTTCTTT. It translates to CASSQVRGRWSEAFF.

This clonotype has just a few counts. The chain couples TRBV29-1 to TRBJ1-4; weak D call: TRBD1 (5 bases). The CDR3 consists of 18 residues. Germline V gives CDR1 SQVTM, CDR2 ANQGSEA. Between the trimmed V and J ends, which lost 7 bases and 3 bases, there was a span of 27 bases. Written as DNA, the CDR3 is TGCAGCGCCCCTGGGGGGGGTCGTTGGGATCTGGCTAATGAAAAACTGTTTTTT. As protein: CSAPGGGRWDLANEKLFF.